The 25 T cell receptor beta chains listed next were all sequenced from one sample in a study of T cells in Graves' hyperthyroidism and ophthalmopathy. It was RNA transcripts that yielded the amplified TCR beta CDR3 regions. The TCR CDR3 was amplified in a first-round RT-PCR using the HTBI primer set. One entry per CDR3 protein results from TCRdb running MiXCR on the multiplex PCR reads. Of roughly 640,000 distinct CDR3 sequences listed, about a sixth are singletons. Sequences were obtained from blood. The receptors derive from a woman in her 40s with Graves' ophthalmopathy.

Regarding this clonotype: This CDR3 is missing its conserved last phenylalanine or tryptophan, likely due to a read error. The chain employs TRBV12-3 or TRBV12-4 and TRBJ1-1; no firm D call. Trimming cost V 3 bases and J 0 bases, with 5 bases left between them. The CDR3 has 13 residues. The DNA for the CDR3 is TGTGCCAGCAGTTTGGGGTTGAACACTGAAGCTTTCCTT. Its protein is CASSLGLNTEAFL.

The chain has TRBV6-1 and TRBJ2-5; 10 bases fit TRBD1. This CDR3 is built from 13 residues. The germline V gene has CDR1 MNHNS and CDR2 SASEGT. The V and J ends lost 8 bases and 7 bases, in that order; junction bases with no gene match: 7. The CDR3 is CASGQGGSGTQYF. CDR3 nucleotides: TGTGCCAGCGGACAGGGGGGCAGCGGGACCCAGTACTTC.

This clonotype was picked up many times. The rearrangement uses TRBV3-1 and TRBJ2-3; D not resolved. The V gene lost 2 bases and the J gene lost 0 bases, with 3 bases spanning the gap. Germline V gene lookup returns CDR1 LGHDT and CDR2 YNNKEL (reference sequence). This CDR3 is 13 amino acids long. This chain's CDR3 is CASSQKSTDTQYF. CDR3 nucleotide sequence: TGTGCCAGCAGCCAAAAGAGCACAGATACGCAGTATTTT.

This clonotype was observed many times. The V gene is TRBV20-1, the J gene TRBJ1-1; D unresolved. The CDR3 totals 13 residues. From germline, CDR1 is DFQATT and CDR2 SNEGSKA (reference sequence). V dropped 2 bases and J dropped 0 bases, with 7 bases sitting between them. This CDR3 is CSARRAMNTEAFF. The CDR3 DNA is TGCAGTGCTAGAAGAGCCATGAACACTGAAGCTTTCTTT.

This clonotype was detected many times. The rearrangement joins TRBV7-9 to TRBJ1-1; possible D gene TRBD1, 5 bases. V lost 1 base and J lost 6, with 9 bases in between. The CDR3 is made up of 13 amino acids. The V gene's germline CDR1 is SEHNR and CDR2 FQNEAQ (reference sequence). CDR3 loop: CASSLGGRPEAFF. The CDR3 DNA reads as TGTGCCAGCAGCTTAGGGGGGAGGCCTGAAGCTTTCTTT.

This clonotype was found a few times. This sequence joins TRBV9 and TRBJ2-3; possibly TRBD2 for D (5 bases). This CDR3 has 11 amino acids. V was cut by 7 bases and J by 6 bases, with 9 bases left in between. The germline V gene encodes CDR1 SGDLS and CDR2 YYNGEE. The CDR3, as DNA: TGTGCCAGCCCCAGAGGGGATACGCAGTATTTT. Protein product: CASPRGDTQYF.

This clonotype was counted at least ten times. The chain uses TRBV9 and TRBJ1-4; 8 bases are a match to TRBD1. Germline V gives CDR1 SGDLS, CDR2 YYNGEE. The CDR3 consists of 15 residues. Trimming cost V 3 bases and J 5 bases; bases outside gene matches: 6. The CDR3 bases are TGTGCCAGCAGCGGAACAGGGGGATGGAATGAAAAACTGTTTTTT. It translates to CASSGTGGWNEKLFF.

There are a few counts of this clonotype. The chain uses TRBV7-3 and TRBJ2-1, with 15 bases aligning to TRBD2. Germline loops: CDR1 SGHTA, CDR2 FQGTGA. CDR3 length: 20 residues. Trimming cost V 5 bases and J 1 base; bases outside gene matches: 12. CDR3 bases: TGTGCCAGCAGCCCCTTGGGTCTGGGACTAGCGGGAGGATCCTACAATGAGCAGTTCTTC. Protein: CASSPLGLGLAGGSYNEQFF.

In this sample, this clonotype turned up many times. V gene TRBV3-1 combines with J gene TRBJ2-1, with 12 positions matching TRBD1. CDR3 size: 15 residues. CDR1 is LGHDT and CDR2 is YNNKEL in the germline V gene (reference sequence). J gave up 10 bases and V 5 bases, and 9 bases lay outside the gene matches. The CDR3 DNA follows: TGTGCCAGCAGCAGGGGGACAGGGGGCCCGGGGGAGCAGTTCTTC. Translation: CASSRGTGGPGEQFF.

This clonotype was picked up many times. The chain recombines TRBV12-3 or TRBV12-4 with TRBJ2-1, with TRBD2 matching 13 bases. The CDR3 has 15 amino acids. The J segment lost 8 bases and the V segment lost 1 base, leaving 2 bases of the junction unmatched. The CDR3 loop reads CASSLVLAGGDEQFF. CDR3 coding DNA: TGTGCCAGCAGTTTAGTACTAGCGGGAGGGGATGAGCAGTTCTTC.

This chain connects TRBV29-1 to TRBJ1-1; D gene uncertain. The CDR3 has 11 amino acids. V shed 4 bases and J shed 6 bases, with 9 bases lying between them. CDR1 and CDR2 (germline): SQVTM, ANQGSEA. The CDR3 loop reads CSVVFGPEAFF. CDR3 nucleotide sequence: TGCAGCGTTGTGTTCGGGCCTGAAGCTTTCTTT.

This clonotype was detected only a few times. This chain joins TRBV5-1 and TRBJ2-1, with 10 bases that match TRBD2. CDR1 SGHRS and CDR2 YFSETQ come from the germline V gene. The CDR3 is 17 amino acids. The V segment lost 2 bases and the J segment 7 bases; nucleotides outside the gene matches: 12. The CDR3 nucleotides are TGCGCCAGCAGCTTCTCAAATAGCGGGAGGATTGGGAATGAGCAGTTCTTC. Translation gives CASSFSNSGRIGNEQFF.

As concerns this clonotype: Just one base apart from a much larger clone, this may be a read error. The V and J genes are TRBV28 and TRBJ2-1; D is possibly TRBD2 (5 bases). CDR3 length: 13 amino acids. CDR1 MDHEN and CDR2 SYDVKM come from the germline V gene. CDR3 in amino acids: CASTTEAANEQSF. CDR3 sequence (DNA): TGTGCCAGCACTACGGAAGCGGCCAATGAGCAGTCCTTC.

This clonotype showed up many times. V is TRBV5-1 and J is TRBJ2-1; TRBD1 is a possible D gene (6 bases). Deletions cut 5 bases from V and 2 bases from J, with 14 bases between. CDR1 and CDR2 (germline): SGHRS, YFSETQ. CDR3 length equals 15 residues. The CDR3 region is CASRLQGEAYNEQFF. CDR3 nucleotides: TGCGCCAGCAGGTTACAGGGTGAGGCCTACAATGAGCAGTTCTTC.

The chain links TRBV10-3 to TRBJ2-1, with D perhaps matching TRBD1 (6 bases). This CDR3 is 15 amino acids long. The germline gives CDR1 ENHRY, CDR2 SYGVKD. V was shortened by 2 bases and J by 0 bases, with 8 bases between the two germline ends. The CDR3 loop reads CAISEVGGSYNEQFF. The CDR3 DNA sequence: TGTGCCATCAGTGAGGTAGGGGGCTCCTACAATGAGCAGTTCTTC.

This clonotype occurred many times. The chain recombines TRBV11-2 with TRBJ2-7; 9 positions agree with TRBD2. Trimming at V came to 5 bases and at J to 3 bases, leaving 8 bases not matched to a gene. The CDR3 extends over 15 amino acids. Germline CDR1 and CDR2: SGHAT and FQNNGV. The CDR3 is CASSIGTSRGYEQYF. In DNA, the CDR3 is TGTGCCAGCAGCATCGGGACTAGCCGAGGCTACGAGCAGTACTTC.

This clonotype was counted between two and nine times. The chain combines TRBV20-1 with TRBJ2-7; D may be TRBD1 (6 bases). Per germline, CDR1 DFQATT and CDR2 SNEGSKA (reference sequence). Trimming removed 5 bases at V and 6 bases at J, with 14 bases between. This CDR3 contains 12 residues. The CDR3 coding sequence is TGCAGTGCTGCAGGGGAATTTGGCGAGCAGTACTTC. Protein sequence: CSAAGEFGEQYF.

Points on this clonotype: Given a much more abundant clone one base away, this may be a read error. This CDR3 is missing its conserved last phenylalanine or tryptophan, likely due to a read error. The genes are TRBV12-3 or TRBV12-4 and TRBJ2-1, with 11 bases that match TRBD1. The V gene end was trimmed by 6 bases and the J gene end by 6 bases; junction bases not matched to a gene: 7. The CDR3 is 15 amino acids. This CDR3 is CASSLGQGASNEQFS. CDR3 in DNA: TGTGCCAGCAGCCTAGGACAGGGGGCGTCCAATGAGCAGTTCTCC.

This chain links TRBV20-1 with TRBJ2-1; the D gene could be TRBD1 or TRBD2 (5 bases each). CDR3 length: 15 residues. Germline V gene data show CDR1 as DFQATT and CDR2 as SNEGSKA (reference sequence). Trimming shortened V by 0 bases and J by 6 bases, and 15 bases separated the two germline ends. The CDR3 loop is CSARDGGVWGNEQFF. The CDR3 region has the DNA TGCAGTGCTAGAGATGGGGGAGTATGGGGCAATGAGCAGTTCTTC.

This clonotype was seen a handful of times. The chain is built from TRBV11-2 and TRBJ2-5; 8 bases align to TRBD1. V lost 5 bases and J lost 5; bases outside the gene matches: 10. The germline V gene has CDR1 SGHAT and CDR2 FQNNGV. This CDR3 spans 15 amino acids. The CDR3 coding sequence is TGTGCCAGCAGCGCTCAAATTGACAGGGGTGAGACCCAGTACTTC. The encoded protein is CASSAQIDRGETQYF.

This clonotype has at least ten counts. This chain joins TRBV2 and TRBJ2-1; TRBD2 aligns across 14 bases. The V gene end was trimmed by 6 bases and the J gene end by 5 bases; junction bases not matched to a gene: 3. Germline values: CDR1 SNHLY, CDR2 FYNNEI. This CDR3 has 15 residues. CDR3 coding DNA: TGTGCCAGCAGAGGGACTAGCGGGAGCAACAATGAGCAGTTCTTC. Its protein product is CASRGTSGSNNEQFF.

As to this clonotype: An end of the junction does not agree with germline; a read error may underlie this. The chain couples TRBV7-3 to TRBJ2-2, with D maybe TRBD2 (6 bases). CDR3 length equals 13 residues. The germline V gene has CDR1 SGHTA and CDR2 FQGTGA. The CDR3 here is CASSSQTSGGLFF. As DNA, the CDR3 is TGTGCCAGCAGCTCCCAGACTTCCGGGGGGCTGTTTTTT.

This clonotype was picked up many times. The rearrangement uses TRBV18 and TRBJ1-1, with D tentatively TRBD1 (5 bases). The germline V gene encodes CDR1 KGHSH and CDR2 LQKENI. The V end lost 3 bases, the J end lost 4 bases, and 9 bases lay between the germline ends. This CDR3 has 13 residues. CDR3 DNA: TGTGCCAGCTCACCTGGGACTGGCACTGAAGCTTTCTTT. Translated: CASSPGTGTEAFF.

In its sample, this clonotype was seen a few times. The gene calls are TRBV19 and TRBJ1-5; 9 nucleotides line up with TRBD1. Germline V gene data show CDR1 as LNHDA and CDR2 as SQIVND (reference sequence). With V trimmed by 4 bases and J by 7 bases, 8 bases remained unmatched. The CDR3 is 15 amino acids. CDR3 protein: CASSTGQGLFQPQHF. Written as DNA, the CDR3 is TGTGCCAGTAGTACGGGACAGGGTCTCTTCCAGCCCCAGCATTTT.

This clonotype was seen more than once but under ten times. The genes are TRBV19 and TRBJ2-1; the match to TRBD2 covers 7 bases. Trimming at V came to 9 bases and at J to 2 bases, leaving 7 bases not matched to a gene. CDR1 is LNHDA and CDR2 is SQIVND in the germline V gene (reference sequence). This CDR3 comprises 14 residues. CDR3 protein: CASLTGGAYNEQFF. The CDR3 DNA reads TGTGCCAGCCTTACTGGGGGGGCCTACAATGAGCAGTTCTTC.